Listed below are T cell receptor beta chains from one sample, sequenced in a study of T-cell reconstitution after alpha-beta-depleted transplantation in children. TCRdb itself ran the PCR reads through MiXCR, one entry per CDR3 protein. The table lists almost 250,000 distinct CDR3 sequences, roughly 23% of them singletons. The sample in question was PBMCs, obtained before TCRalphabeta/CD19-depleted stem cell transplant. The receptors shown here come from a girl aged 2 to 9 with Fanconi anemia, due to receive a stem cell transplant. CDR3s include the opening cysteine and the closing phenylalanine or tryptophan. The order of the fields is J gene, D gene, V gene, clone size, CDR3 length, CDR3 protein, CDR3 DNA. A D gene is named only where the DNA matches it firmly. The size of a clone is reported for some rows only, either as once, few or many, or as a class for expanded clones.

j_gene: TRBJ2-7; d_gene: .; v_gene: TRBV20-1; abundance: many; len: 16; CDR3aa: CSARDYIGKGAYEQYF; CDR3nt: TGCAGTGCTAGAGATTACATCGGGAAGGGAGCGTACGAGCAGTACTTC
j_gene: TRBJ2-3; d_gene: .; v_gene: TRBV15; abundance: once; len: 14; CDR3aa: CATSRVWATDTQYF; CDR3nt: TGTGCCACCAGCAGAGTTTGGGCGACAGATACGCAGTATTTT
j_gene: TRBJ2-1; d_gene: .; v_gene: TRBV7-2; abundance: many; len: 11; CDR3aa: CASSRLAEQFF; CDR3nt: TGTGCCAGCAGCCGTTTAGCGGAGCAGTTCTTC
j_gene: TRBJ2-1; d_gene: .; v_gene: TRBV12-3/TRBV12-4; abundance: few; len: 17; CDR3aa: CASSLGGPSWGHNEQFF; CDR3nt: TGTGCCAGCAGTTTAGGGGGACCGTCGTGGGGTCACAATGAGCAGTTCTTC
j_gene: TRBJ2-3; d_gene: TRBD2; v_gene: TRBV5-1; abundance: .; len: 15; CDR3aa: CASRTSGATTDTQYF; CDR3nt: TGCGCCAGCCGGACTAGCGGGGCGACCACAGATACGCAGTATTTT
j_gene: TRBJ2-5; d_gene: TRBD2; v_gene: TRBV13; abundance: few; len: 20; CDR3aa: CASSPGLAGGLALPQETQYF; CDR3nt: TGTGCCAGCAGCCCCGGACTAGCGGGGGGCCTCGCCCTACCTCAAGAGACCCAGTACTTC
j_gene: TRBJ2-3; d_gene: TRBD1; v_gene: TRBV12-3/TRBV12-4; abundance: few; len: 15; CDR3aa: CASSLARGPTDTQYF; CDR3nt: TGTGCCAGCAGTTTAGCGAGGGGGCCCACAGATACGCAGTATTTT
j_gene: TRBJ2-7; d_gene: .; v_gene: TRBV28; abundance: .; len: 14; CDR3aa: CASSITGIIYEQYF; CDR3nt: TGTGCCAGCAGTATTACAGGGATCATCTACGAGCAGTACTTC
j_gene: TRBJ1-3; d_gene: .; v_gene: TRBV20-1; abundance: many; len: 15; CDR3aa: CSARPRGVAGNTIYF; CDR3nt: TGCAGTGCTAGACCCCGGGGAGTTGCGGGAAACACCATATATTTT
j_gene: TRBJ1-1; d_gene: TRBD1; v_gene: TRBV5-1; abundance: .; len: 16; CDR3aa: CASSLAPDRGGTEAFF; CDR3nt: TGCGCCAGCAGCTTGGCACCAGACAGGGGAGGTACTGAAGCTTTCTTT
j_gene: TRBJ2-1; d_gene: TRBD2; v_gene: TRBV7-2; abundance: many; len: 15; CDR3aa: CASSLYGLAGDEQFF; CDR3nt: TGTGCCAGCAGCCTTTACGGACTAGCGGGAGATGAGCAGTTCTTC
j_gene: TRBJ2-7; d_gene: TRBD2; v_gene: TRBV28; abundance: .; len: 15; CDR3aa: CASSFVREGPYEQYF; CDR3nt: TGTGCCAGCAGTTTCGTACGGGAGGGCCCTTACGAGCAGTACTTC
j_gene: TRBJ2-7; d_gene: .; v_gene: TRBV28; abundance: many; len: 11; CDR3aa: CASGTPYEQYF; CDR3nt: TGTGCCAGCGGGACGCCCTACGAGCAGTACTTC
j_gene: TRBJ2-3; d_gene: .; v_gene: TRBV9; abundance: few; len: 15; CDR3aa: CASSVSQWGTDTQYF; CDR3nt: TGTGCCAGCAGCGTATCCCAATGGGGCACAGATACGCAGTATTTT
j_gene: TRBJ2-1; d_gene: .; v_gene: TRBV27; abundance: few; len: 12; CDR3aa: CASSSNDQAQFF; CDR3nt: TGTGCCAGCAGTTCCAACGATCAAGCGCAGTTCTTC
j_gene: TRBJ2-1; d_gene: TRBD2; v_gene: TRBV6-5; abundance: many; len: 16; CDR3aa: CASSGAGGFTNNEQFF; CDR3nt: TGTGCCAGCAGCGGGGCGGGAGGGTTTACAAACAATGAGCAGTTCTTC
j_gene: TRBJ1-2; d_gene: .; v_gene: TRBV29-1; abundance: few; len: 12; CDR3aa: CSVEWTDYGYTF; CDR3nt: TGCAGCGTTGAGTGGACAGACTATGGCTACACCTTC
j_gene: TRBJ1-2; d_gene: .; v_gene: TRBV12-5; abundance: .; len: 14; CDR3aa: CASGFAGLSYGYTF; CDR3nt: TGTGCTAGTGGTTTCGCGGGCCTCAGCTATGGCTACACCTTC
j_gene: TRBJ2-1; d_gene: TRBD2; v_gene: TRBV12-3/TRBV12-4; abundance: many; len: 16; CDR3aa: CASSLGLAGGRGEQFF; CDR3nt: TGTGCCAGCAGTTTAGGACTAGCGGGGGGGCGGGGTGAGCAGTTCTTC
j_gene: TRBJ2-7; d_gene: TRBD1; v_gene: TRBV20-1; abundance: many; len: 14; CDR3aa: CSAGQGATFYEQYF; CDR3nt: TGCAGTGCAGGACAGGGGGCCACCTTCTACGAGCAGTACTTC
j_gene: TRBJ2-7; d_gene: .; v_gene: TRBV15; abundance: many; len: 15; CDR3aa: CATSRVYKSSYEQYF; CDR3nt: TGTGCCACCAGCAGAGTCTATAAGTCGTCCTACGAGCAGTACTTC
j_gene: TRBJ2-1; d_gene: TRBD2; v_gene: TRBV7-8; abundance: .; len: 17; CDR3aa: CASSTTPGGSSYNEQFF; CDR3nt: TGTGCCAGCAGCACGACCCCCGGGGGGAGCTCCTACAATGAGCAGTTCTTC
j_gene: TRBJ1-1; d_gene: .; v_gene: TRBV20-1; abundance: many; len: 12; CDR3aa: CSARGGDTEAFF; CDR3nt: TGCAGTGCTAGAGGTGGGGACACTGAAGCTTTCTTT
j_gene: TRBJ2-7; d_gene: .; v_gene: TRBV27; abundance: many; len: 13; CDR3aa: CAGPRDNSYEQYF; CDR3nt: TGTGCCGGGCCCAGGGACAACTCCTACGAGCAGTACTTC
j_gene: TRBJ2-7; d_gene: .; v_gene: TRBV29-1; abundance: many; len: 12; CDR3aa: CSVSGTIYEQYF; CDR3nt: TGCAGCGTGTCCGGGACAATCTACGAGCAGTACTTC
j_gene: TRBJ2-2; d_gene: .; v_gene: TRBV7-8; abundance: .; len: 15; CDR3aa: CASSLNTLNTGELFF; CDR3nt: TGTGCCAGCAGCTTAAATACTCTGAACACCGGGGAGCTGTTTTTT
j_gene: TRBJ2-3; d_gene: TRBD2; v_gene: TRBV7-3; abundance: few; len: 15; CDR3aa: CASSLSGGAVDTQYF; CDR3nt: TGTGCCAGCAGCCTCAGCGGGGGGGCTGTAGATACGCAGTATTTT
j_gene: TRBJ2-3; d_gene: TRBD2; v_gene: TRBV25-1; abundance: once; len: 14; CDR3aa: CASSIAGRTDTQYF; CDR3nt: TGTGCCAGCAGTATAGCGGGTCGCACAGATACGCAGTATTTT
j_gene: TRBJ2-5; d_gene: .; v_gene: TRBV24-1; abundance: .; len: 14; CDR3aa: CATSDLGQQETQYF; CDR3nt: TGTGCCACCAGTGATTTGGGGCAGCAAGAGACCCAGTACTTC
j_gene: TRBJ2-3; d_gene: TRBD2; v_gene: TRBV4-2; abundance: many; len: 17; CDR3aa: CASSQEIGLASTDTQYF; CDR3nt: TGTGCCAGCAGCCAAGAAATAGGACTAGCTAGCACAGATACGCAGTATTTT